This T cell receptor (beta chain) appears in the sequencing data of a study of T cell responses to AZD1222 COVID-19 vaccine. Whole-study results and caveats: The study found vaccine-associated CD4 TCRs spanning spike, dominant at 160-218 and 743-854. At baseline, just six or seven AZD1222 recipients tested seropositive.

Libraries were prepared by immunoSEQ multiplex PCR; TCRdb keeps only in-frame clonotypes and omits some of them. The sample shows about 120,000 clones, approximately 88% of them seen only once. In regard to this clone: The target antigen is unknown.

Trimming stripped 6 bases from V and 4 bases from J, with 12 bases between. The germline gives CDR1 MNHEY, CDR2 SMNVEV (reference sequence). The CDR3 runs 13 residues. The clonotype originates from an adult in good health. The material sequenced was peripheral blood, taken on day 0 of AZD1222 vaccination. The V gene is TRBV27, the J gene TRBJ1-1; no clear D. CDR3 bases: TGTGCCAGCAGCCCCCTCGGGGTCACTGAAGCTTTCTTT. It translates to CASSPLGVTEAFF.